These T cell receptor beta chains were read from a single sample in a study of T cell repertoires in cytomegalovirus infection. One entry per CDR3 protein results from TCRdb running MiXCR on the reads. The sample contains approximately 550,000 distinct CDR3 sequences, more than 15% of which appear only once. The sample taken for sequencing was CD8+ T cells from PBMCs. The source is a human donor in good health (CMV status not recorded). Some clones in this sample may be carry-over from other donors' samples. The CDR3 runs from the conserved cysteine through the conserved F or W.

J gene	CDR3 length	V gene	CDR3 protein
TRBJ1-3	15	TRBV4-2	CASSPTESSGNTIYF
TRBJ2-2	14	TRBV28	CASSFLENTGELFF
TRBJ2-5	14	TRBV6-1	CASSERLMQETQYF
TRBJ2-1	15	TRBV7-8	CASSLGSGPGNEQFF
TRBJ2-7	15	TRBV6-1	CAIDKLTDRSYEQYF
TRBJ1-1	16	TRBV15	CATSSSGGAGGTEAFF
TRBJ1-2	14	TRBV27	CASSLRTGWDGYTF
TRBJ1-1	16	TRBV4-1	CASSQEAAPGGTEAFF
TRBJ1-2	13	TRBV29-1	CSVPGRPLSGYTF
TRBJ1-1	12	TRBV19	CASRTGVAAAFF